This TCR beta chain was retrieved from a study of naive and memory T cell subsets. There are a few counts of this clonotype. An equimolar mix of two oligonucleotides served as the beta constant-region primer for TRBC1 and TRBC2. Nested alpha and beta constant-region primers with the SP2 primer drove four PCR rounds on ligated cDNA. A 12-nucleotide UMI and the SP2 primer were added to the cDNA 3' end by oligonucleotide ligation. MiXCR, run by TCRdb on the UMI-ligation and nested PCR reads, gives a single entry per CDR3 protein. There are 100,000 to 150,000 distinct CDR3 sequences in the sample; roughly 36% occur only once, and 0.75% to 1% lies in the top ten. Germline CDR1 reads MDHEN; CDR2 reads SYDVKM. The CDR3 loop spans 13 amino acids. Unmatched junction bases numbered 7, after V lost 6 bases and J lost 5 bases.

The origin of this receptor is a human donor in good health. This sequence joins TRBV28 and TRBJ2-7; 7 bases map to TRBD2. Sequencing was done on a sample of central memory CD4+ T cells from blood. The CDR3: CASRGGGPHEQYF. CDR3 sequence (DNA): TGTGCCAGCAGGGGGGGAGGGCCGCACGAGCAGTACTTC.